These 10 T cell receptor beta chains were sequenced from one sample in a study of metastatic and nonmetastatic thyroid tumors. MiXCR was used by TCRdb to re-call the PCR reads. The sample has roughly 61,000 clones, roughly 4.1% seen once. All patients were treatment-naive before thyroid surgery. The sample consisted of blood. Receptors were obtained from a female donor with papillary thyroid cancer or a benign thyroid nodule (not recorded which). Some clones in this sample may be carry-over from other donors' samples.

The rearrangement links TRBV6-2 or TRBV6-3 to TRBJ2-5; 13 bases map to TRBD2. The CDR3 is 20 amino acids. The V segment lost 6 bases and the J segment 2 bases; nucleotides outside the gene matches: 18. Germline V CDR1 and CDR2: MNHEY, SVGEGT. The CDR3 sequence is CASSLLTRTSGSASQETQYF. CDR3 DNA sequence: TGTGCCAGCAGCCTCCTTACGAGGACTAGCGGGAGCGCGTCACAAGAGACCCAGTACTTC.

This clone has a handful of counts. A read error may produce the germline difference seen at one junction end. J is TRBJ1-2 and V is TRBV19, with 7 bases that match TRBD1. The CDR3 is 15 residues long. Germline CDR1 reads LNHDA; CDR2 reads SQIVND (reference sequence). In DNA, the CDR3 is TGTGCCAGTAGTACCGCCGGGACAGCTAACTATGGATACACCTTC. This sequence encodes CASSTAGTANYGYTF.

This clone was seen a few times. J is TRBJ2-2 and V is TRBV2, with a weak D call TRBD2 (5 bases). Germline CDR1 reads SNHLY; CDR2 reads FYNNEI. V lost 2 bases and J 6 bases, leaving 10 bases between the germline ends. This CDR3 contains 14 residues. CDR3 DNA sequence: TGTGCCAGCAGTGAAATAGCGAAAGCCGGGGAGCTGTTTTTT. It specifies CASSEIAKAGELFF.

The chain employs TRBV24-1 and TRBJ2-1; tentatively, D is TRBD1 (5 bases). This CDR3 region has 16 residues. V was trimmed by 3 bases and J by 3 bases, leaving 14 bases between them. CDR1 and CDR2 from the germline V gene are KGHDR and SFDVKD. The CDR3 nucleotides are TGTGCCACCAGTGATCCGACAGTGGAGAGCTACAATGAGCAGTTCTTC. It yields the protein CATSDPTVESYNEQFF.

This clone was seen only a few times. The rearrangement uses TRBV6-2 or TRBV6-3 and TRBJ2-7; possibly TRBD1 or TRBD2 for D (7 bases each). Germline V gene sequence: CDR1 MNHEY, CDR2 SVGEGT. The CDR3 length is 13 residues. Between the trimmed V and J ends, which lost 11 bases and 4 bases, there was a span of 18 bases. For the CDR3, the DNA is TGTGCCGGATGGGGGGGCAGGGGGTACGAGCAGTACTTC. Protein product: CAGWGGRGYEQYF.

This clone was detected only a few times. The chain recombines TRBV2 with TRBJ1-1, with unresolved D. The CDR3 sequence is 10 residues long. The V end lost 3 bases, the J end lost 8 bases, and 4 bases lay between the germline ends. Germline lookup yields CDR1 SNHLY and CDR2 FYNNEI. CDR3 bases: TGTGCCAGCAGTGAGGTCGAAGCTTTCTTT. It codes for CASSEVEAFF. The full variable domain, its missing parts supplied by reference TRBV2 and TRBJ1-1, is EPEVTQTPSHQVTQMGQEVILRCVPISNHLYFYWYRQILGQKVEFLVSFYNNEISEKSEIFDDQFSVERPDGSNFTLKIRSTKLEDSAMYFCASSEVEAFFGQGTRLTVV.

This clone was detected many times. CDR3 region: CASSLDLGSAFF. CDR3 DNA sequence: TGTGCCAGCAGCTTAGATCTTGGGTCTGCTTTCTTT. The chain links TRBV11-2 to TRBJ1-1; no clear D gene. Germline values: CDR1 SGHAT, CDR2 FQNNGV. The CDR3 has 12 amino acids. The V and J ends lost 0 bases and 11 bases respectively, with 10 bases between them.

The sample holds many counts of this clone. This sequence joins TRBV6-1 and TRBJ1-2, with D maybe TRBD1 (5 bases). The V end lost 0 bases, the J end lost 4 bases, and 12 bases lay between the germline ends. There are 15 residues in the CDR3. The V gene's germline CDR1 is MNHNS and CDR2 SASEGT. The CDR3 DNA reads TGTGCCAGCAGTGAAGCGCGGGGTACAGGCTATGGCTACACCTTC. As protein: CASSEARGTGYGYTF.

This clone was detected ten times or more. V is TRBV11-3 and J is TRBJ2-2; 8 bases agree with TRBD2. Looked up from germline, CDR1 is SGHNT and CDR2 is YENEEA. Trimming at V came to 5 bases and at J to 6 bases, leaving 14 bases not matched to a gene. The CDR3 loop spans 17 amino acids. In DNA, the CDR3 is TGTGCCAGCAGCCGCCGGGGGGCGGGAGGTCCCGCCGGGGAGCTGTTTTTT. It codes for CASSRRGAGGPAGELFF.

This chain links TRBV6-2 or TRBV6-3 with TRBJ2-7, with no clear D. With 7 bases removed from V and 2 bases from J, the gap between germline ends came to 12 bases. The CDR3 has 13 amino acids. CDR1 MNHEY and CDR2 SVGEGT come from the germline V gene. The CDR3 sequence is CASNQAVPYEQYF. The CDR3 DNA reads as TGTGCCAGCAATCAAGCAGTCCCCTACGAGCAGTACTTC.